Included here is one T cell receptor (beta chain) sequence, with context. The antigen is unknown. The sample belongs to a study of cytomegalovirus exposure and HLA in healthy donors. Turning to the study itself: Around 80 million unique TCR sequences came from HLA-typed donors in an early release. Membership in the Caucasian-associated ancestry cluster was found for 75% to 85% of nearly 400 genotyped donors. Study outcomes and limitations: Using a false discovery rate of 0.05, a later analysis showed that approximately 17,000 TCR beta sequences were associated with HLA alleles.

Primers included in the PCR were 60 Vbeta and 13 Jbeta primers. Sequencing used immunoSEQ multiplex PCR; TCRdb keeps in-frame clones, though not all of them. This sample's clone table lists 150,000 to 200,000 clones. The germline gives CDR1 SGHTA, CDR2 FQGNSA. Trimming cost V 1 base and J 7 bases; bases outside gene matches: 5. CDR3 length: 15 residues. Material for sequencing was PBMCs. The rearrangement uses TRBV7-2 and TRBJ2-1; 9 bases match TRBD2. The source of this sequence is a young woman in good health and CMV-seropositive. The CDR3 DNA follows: TGTGCCAGCAGCTTAGGCGGGGGGGGGTGGAATGAGCAGTTCTTC. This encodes CASSLGGGGWNEQFF.